A selection of T cell receptor beta chains follows, all from one sample in a study of CD4 T cells in relation to SARS-CoV-2 and coronaviruses. For these TCRs, the target antigens are not known. Data came from immunoSEQ multiplex PCR; TCRdb stores just in-frame clones and leaves some out. The sample has 26,000 or so clones; more than 65% are singletons. The sample comprised CD4+ T cells from PBMCs, cultured in vitro. Receptors originate from a human donor in good health. Each CDR3 is given without its conserved first and last residue. For some rows the clone size is stated as once, few or many, or as a class when expanded; others skip it.

medium-sized | TRBJ1-1 | TRBV7-8 | ASSTREGARAEAF
once | TRBJ2-1 | TRBV19 | ASRVSGPYNEQF
. | TRBJ2-3 | TRBV11-3 | ASSTGQGPSTDTQY
. | TRBJ2-7 | TRBV3-1/TRBV3-2 | ASSQEDRRSYEQY
. | TRBJ1-5 | TRBV9 | ASSVSGGNSQPQH
. | TRBJ2-1 | TRBV4-3 | ASSQRMGLNEQF
few | TRBJ2-7 | TRBV7-3 | ASSATGTGALVH
few | TRBJ2-7 | TRBV7-8 | ASSPAAREQY
. | TRBJ2-5 | TRBV6-5 | ASRPGLAGAETQY
. | TRBJ1-3 | TRBV6-1 | ASSPTQGPIY
. | TRBJ2-5 | TRBV12-5 | ASGLNQLGETQY
. | TRBJ1-2 | TRBV1 | TSSQAPGHTERAVPRGYT
. | TRBJ1-2 | TRBV29-1 | SVYSGTGGTNYGYT
few | TRBJ1-2 | TRBV5-4 | ASSPEGRVGYGYT
. | TRBJ2-5 | TRBV4-1 | ASSHRQGGGQETQY
. | TRBJ2-1 | TRBV5-1 | ASSRTTAREQF
. | TRBJ2-2 | TRBV3-1/TRBV3-2 | ASSHLGAGELF
. | TRBJ2-1 | TRBV2 | ASSSRGQGATYNEQF
. | TRBJ2-3 | TRBV7-9 | ASSLPTSGTDTQY
. | TRBJ1-4 | TRBV27 | ASSLEGAGEKLF
once | TRBJ2-7 | TRBV5-1 | ASSPGTGAHEQY
. | TRBJ2-3 | TRBV10-2 | ASRGLAGGRGDTQY
. | TRBJ2-1 | TRBV6-6 | ASSRDNEQF
few | TRBJ2-7 | TRBV7-9 | ASSPRDRTYEQY
. | TRBJ2-7 | TRBV6-2/TRBV6-3 | ASSHANVGTGVSEQY
few | TRBJ1-2 | TRBV19 | ASSIRGYYGYT
. | TRBJ2-7 | TRBV10-3 | AISGGTLSYEQY
. | TRBJ1-2 | TRBV7-2 | ASSPGRVGYT
. | TRBJ2-2 | TRBV9 | ASSVGSGAGELF
few | TRBJ2-7 | TRBV9 | ASSGRSYEQY
. | TRBJ1-1 | TRBV6-5 | ASNPNRGNTEAF
. | TRBJ1-4 | TRBV6-1 | ASSEHPRGSPTNEKLF
. | TRBJ2-2 | TRBV7-3 | ASSYGTSGSGELF
once | TRBJ2-2 | TRBV7-2 | ASSLSASGLELIGELF
. | TRBJ2-1 | TRBV6-4 | ASSDERGPNNEQF
. | TRBJ2-5 | TRBV7-9 | ASSLGLATQTQY
. | TRBJ2-7 | TRBV30 | AWTLGTATYEQY
once | TRBJ1-2 | TRBV3-1/TRBV3-2 | ASSQDSRVGGYT
. | TRBJ2-3 | TRBV24-1 | ATSDWPETDTQY
. | TRBJ2-7 | TRBV11-2 | ASSLEGPEQY
. | TRBJ2-3 | TRBV6-1 | ASSERREGPQY
. | TRBJ1-5 | TRBV25-1 | ASSEGTGTFQPQH
. | TRBJ2-1 | TRBV5-1 | ASSPGQGFYNEQF
. | TRBJ2-3 | TRBV11-2 | ASSSIGFADTQY
few | TRBJ2-7 | TRBV9 | ASSTRVGGNEQY
few | TRBJ2-7 | TRBV2 | ASSLTGGSYEQY
few | TRBJ2-3 | TRBV19 | ASSIVGTGTQY
. | TRBJ1-5 | TRBV4-1 | ASSQDRGDQPQH
. | TRBJ2-1 | TRBV24-1 | ATSDSGGGSNEQF
. | TRBJ2-5 | TRBV5-3 | ARSHQGGGEGETQY
once | TRBJ2-7 | TRBV7-2 | ASSLAPVSPRREQY
. | TRBJ1-1 | TRBV6-5 | ASSYSPGPMNTEAF
. | TRBJ2-1 | TRBV2 | ASGGLVSYNEQF
once | TRBJ2-5 | TRBV2 | ASSYGETQY
. | TRBJ2-1 | TRBV5-4 | ASSHVRQMGGRNEQF
. | TRBJ2-5 | TRBV20-1 | SASWGSWDQETQY
. | TRBJ1-3 | TRBV3-1/TRBV3-2 | ASSQDKDGRGNTIY
. | TRBJ1-1 | TRBV12-5 | ASGLVNRRLGTEAF
few | TRBJ1-4 | TRBV5-1 | ASSLGLSTNEKLF
. | TRBJ1-5 | TRBV6-5 | ASTPDLSGNQPQH